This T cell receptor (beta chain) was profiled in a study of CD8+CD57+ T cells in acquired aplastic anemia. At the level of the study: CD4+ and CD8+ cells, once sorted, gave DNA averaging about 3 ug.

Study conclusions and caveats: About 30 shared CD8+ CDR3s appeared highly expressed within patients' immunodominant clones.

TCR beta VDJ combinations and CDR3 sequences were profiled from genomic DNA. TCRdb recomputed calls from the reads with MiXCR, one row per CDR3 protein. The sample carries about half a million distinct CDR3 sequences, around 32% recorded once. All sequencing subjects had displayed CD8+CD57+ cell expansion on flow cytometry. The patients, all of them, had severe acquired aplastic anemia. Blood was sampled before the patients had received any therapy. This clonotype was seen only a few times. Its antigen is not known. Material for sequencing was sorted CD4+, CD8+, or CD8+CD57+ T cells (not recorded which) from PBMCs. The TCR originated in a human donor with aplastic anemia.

The CDR3 region has the DNA TGTGCCAGTAGTGTAGCTAGCGGGGGCACCGGGGAGCTGTTTTTT. It is translated as CASSVASGGTGELFF. The gene calls are TRBV19 and TRBJ2-2; TRBD2 aligns across 10 bases. V was clipped by 5 bases and J by 4 bases; unmatched bases: 4. The germline V gene encodes CDR1 LNHDA and CDR2 SQIVND (reference sequence). The CDR3 is made up of 15 amino acids.